This T cell receptor (beta chain) derives from a study of blood T cell repertoires in COVID-19. The CDR3 runs to 18 residues. Deletions cut 0 bases from V and 5 bases from J, with 19 bases between. From germline, CDR1 is LGHNA and CDR2 YSLEER. TCRdb's table, derived via immunoSEQ multiplex PCR, lists solely in-frame clones and lacks some. Counted here are 12,000 or so clones, roughly 70% occurring once; the ten biggest clones make up around 6%. A note on this clone: A clone one base away is much larger, so this may be a read error. Other DNA sequences in this sample translate to the same CDR3.

The Seattle patients joined while their infection was active and were tracked longitudinally afterward. This TCR was sampled from a man between 60 and 70 years old with COVID-19, enrolled during active disease. This chain uses TRBV4-3 with TRBJ2-2; D perhaps matches TRBD2 (5 bases). Sequencing was done on a sample of peripheral blood. CDR3 sequence reads: CASSQEKLAPLNTGELFF. In DNA, the CDR3 is TGCGCCAGCAGCCAAGAAAAGTTAGCGCCCTTGAATACCGGGGAGCTGTTTTTT.